This section outlines one T cell receptor (beta chain) sequence together with its context. No antigen is known for it. The V end lost 0 bases, the J end lost 2 bases, and 18 bases lay between the germline ends. The CDR3 covers 17 residues. The germline V gene encodes CDR1 SGDLS and CDR2 YYNGEE. This sample is drawn from a study of OX40 agonist ivuxolimab in advanced cancers. Overall study context: A mean age of roughly 60 years, range about 23 to 90, was recorded, and roughly 83% were male. Study conclusions and caveats: Patients who responded partially at 0.1-3.0 mg/kg showed clonal expansion ranking among the lowest. Some patients who did not respond also had low normalized T-cell clonal expansion.

Only in-frame clones appear in the TCRdb table, and some are missing; sequencing was by immunoSEQ multiplex PCR. The sample shows some 100,000 clones, 85% to 90% of them seen only once. The source is an adult with an advanced solid tumor such as melanoma, head and neck, liver or kidney cancer. The chain uses TRBV9 and TRBJ2-7; TRBD2 might be the D (5 bases). The sample consisted of CD4+ or CD8+ T cells sorted from blood, taken in a trial of the OX40 agonist ivuxolimab. This chain's CDR3 is CASSVAPRTDRAYEQYF. Written as DNA, the CDR3 is TGTGCCAGCAGCGTAGCGCCGCGGACTGACCGGGCCTACGAGCAGTACTTC.